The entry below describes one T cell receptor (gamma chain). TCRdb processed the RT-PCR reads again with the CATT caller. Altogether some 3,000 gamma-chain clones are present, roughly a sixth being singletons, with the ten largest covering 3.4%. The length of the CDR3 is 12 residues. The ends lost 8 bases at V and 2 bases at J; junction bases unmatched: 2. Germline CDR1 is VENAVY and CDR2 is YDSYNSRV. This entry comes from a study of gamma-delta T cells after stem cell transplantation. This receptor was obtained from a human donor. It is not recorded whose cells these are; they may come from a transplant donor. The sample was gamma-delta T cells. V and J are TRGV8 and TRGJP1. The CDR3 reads CATYTTGWFKIF. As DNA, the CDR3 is TGTGCCACCTACACCACTGGTTGGTTCAAGATATTT.